This T cell receptor beta chain derives from a study of blood T cells in healthy people across ages (dated by TCRdb to the mid-2010s). Broadly, across the study: In model experiments, template switching captured about one uniquely barcoded TCR beta cDNA molecule for every two T cells. Two additional independent replicas of 1 million unique cDNA reads from the same blood draw were analyzed for two donors (one aged 18 to 30 and one aged 80 or older). Donors of different ages were randomly distributed across sequencing lanes to avoid experimental bias. The donors were split into four age groups: young (average about 15 years), middle-aged (39), aged (roughly 60) and long-lived (approximately 89). Using deep sequencing normalized with unique cDNA molecular identifiers, the study measured how TCR beta repertoire diversity changes with age. Here is what the overall study found, with its caveats: Estimates of total diversity from one million sequenced T cells were regarded as lower bounds and underestimates. Observed TCR beta diversity correlated strongly with the percentage of naive T cells measured by flow cytometry. Conclusive comparison of naive and antigen-experienced compartments was prevented by the profiling of bulk unsorted PBMCs. Compared with the aged group, the long-lived group had more naive CD4+ T cells, fewer expanded clones and increased TCR diversity, suggesting age selection. As age increased, observed TCR beta diversity per million T cells dropped in a roughly linear way, and a significant reduction was already evident by age about 40. The CMV infection status of donors was not known, potentially confounding age-related changes in expanded clonotypes.

The CDR3, from cysteine to phenylalanine, totals 13 residues. The sequence is cut down to CDR3 DNA, 39 bases in frame from base 1. V gives up 2 bases and J gives up 5 bases, and the segment between their germline ends measures 9 bases. A word on this clonotype: Its specific antigen is unknown. Within one base of it there is no much larger clone, and no base qualities were kept.

The donors were under 40 Caucasian individuals from Russia, aged 6 to 90 years, who were systemically healthy. Each donor gave ten milliliters of peripheral blood, drawn into EDTA-treated Vacutainer tubes. Ficoll-Paque density-gradient centrifugation was used to isolate PBMCs, with at least 7 million per sample. Trizol reagent was used to extract total RNA from PBMCs, with at least 6 micrograms per sample. The percentages of naive CD45RAhigh/CD27high T cells were determined by flow cytometry on a PBMC aliquot from every donor. The library was made by 5' RACE. The reads were generated on an Illumina HiSeq 2500. A second PCR of about 6 to 12 cycles was run with a J-beta primer mix and a sample-barcoded 5' primer. A unique molecular identifier was introduced onto each TCR beta cDNA molecule by a template-switch 5' adaptor carrying 12 random nucleotides. Each sample yielded at least 3 million CDR3-containing paired-end reads. First-strand cDNA synthesis was performed from all RNA using the Mint cDNA synthesis kit, with priming by a TRBC-specific oligonucleotide. Following uracil-DNA glycosylase treatment, a first 18-cycle PCR with universal primers M1SS and BC2_uni_R was performed on all cDNA. Per the original workflow: Each sample was normalized by randomly selecting 1 million high-quality reads, each carrying a distinct molecular identifier. Instead of being binned into consensus sequences, reads with shared molecular identifiers were discarded. MiTCR, run with a Q25 quality threshold and the strictest error-elimination algorithm, handled CDR3 identification, clonotype clustering and error correction. Lower-bound total TCR beta diversity was estimated with a nonparametric unseen species model using Euler transformation. TCRdb itself trimmed the public reads at Q25 with fastp, ran MiXCR and retained productive beta chains. Entries are consolidated by CDR3 protein sequence, retaining the most common genes and DNA. These V and J calls are TCRdb output, not the study's own analysis. In all, the sample holds hundreds of thousands of distinct CDR3 sequences, and about 62% of those were seen once. The top ten clones comprise 28% of the sample.

Recombination joined TRBV12-3 or TRBV12-4 with TRBJ1-1; confidence is insufficient to name the D gene. Sample: blood. The clonotype originates from a man aged 25 to 40 in good health. The DNA sequence follows: TGTGCCAGCAGTTTAAACGAGGAGACTGAAGCTTTCTTT. It encodes CASSLNEETEAFF.